Listed below are T cell receptor beta chains from one sample, sequenced in a study of T cell repertoires in cytomegalovirus infection. TCRdb ran MiXCR on the reads and lists one entry per CDR3 protein. The profile shows a few hundred thousand distinct CDR3 sequences, around 15% of them singletons. Specimen: CD8+ T cells from PBMCs. The receptor source for this set is a human donor in good health (CMV status not recorded). Some clones in this sample may be carry-over from other donors' samples. The CDR3 runs from the conserved cysteine through the conserved F or W. A D gene is named only where the DNA matches it firmly. A clone size is listed for some rows: how often the clone was seen (once, few, many), or a class if it is expanded.

size	V	J	D	CDR3	DNA
many	TRBV4-1	TRBJ2-5	TRBD1	CASSPEAGTGGETQYF	TGCGCCAGCAGCCCAGAGGCCGGGACAGGGGGCGAGACCCAGTACTTC
-	TRBV29-1	TRBJ1-2	-	CSVEDRTDYGYTF	TGCAGCGTTGAAGATCGGACAGACTATGGCTACACCTTC
many	TRBV7-8	TRBJ1-3	-	CASSSAPAGYTIYF	TGTGCCAGCAGCTCGGCGCCGGCAGGGTACACCATATATTTT
few	TRBV6-1	TRBJ2-1	TRBD1	CASSEWGQGGLGEQFF	TGTGCCAGCAGTGAATGGGGACAGGGTGGATTAGGGGAGCAGTTCTTC
many	TRBV7-9	TRBJ1-6	TRBD1	CASSFLGQGLGNSPLHF	TGTGCCAGCAGCTTTTTGGGACAGGGATTAGGAAATTCACCCCTCCACTTT
many	TRBV11-2	TRBJ2-1	-	CASSLPGTNFGGEQFF	TGTGCCAGCAGCTTACCGGGGACTAACTTCGGGGGCGAGCAGTTCTTC
many	TRBV5-5	TRBJ2-7	TRBD1	CASSVRTGGEQYF	TGTGCCAGCAGCGTACGGACAGGCGGCGAGCAGTACTTC
many	TRBV4-1	TRBJ2-1	-	CASSQDWGGEQFF	TGCGCCAGCAGCCAAGATTGGGGCGGTGAGCAGTTCTTC
many	TRBV10-3	TRBJ1-3	TRBD1	CAINPDRDSGNTIYF	TGTGCCATCAACCCTGACAGGGACTCTGGAAACACCATATATTTT
few	TRBV7-9	TRBJ1-2	-	CASSLARESYTF	TGTGCCAGCAGCTTGGCGAGGGAGAGCTACACCTTC
many	TRBV6-5	TRBJ1-1	-	CASSYSIGGQTEAFF	TGTGCCAGCAGTTACTCTATCGGGGGTCAGACTGAAGCTTTCTTT
once	TRBV6-6	TRBJ2-7	-	CTSEGRSYEQYF	TGTACCAGCGAGGGGAGATCCTACGAGCAGTACTTC
many	TRBV28	TRBJ2-1	-	CASSGGSVLIDEQFF	TGTGCCAGCAGCGGTGGGAGTGTCTTGATCGATGAGCAGTTCTTC
many	TRBV14	TRBJ1-6	-	CASSPREYNSPLHF	TGTGCCAGCAGCCCCCGGGAATATAATTCACCCCTCCACTTT
few	TRBV28	TRBJ1-1	-	CASNGPPEAFF	TGTGCCAGCAATGGACCCCCTGAAGCTTTCTTT
few	TRBV12-5	TRBJ2-1	-	CASGLSLAEQFF	TGTGCTAGTGGTTTGAGTTTGGCGGAACAGTTCTTC
many	TRBV7-2	TRBJ1-2	TRBD1	CASTRTPTGGGYGYTF	TGTGCCAGCACCAGGACCCCGACAGGGGGCGGCTATGGCTACACCTTC
few	TRBV6-5	TRBJ2-7	TRBD1	CASSYDGTGEFDEQYF	TGTGCCAGCAGTTATGATGGGACAGGGGAGTTTGACGAGCAGTACTTC
-	TRBV29-1	TRBJ2-3	TRBD2	CSVDSGVRTDTQYF	TGCAGCGTTGACAGCGGGGTTCGCACAGATACGCAGTATTTT